This T cell receptor beta chain was captured in a study of human T cells and chemical hapten exposure (dated by TCRdb to the early 2020s). With respect to the entire study: For sensitization, 2% DPC in acetone was applied to a 2 cm by 2 cm area of upper inner arm skin. Around 29 alopecia patients provided blood for TCR sequencing at one to four time points (pre-sensitization, 2, 6 and 24 weeks). The libraries were sequenced as a pool, and the TCR yield per sample differed mostly because of small variations in library volumes within the pool. The mostly female patient cohort included alopecia areata with under or over 50% scalp involvement, alopecia totalis and alopecia universalis. Patch testing was done on the upper back using Finn chambers containing 0.01% DPC, and results were scored after 6 days according to International Contact Dermatitis Research Group standards. This study followed changes in the peripheral blood TCR repertoire in vivo during primary and secondary sensitization of alopecia patients to the hapten diphenylcyclopropenone (DPC). Throughout the study period of around 24 weeks, patients also received therapeutic DPC doses to the scalp every week. Blood samples were taken from patients before sensitization (week 0) and at 2, 6 and about 24 weeks after DPC sensitization.

Findings and caveats that apply to the study as a whole: DPC sensitization did not change the number of TCRs with a frequency above 1 in 1000, and there was no evidence of changes in global repertoire structure. After repeated subsampling, the strength of the expansion versus patch-test correlation and the threshold at which it became significant changed. Expanded TCRs formed significantly more large CDR3 similarity clusters than pre-sensitization or healthy control sets, consistent with antigen-driven responses. All patients had alopecia, a presumed autoimmune disease, so their immune response might differ from that of healthy individuals. The number of PT1 expanded TCRs positively correlated with patch test score, significant at thresholds 8, 16 and 32 but not 4.

Libraries were built with RACE. Reads for this sample came from a NextSeq 500. During library preparation, unique molecular identifiers were attached to individual cDNA molecules so that TCRs could be counted quantitatively and reproducibly. Both TCR alpha and TCR beta chains were sequenced from each blood RNA sample. The study's processing was this. The median number of TCRs per sample was roughly 94,000, ranging from about 23,224 to 750,000. V, J and CDR3 annotation of the TCR reads was carried out using the Decombinator software suite. For PS versus PT1 abundance plots, all samples were subsampled to the same number of TCRs (28,000). Expanded TCRs were defined as absent before sensitization and observed at least eight times at the 2-week time point. The public reads were reprocessed in TCRdb via fastp at Q25 and MiXCR, keeping in-frame beta chains. Rows are unified per CDR3 protein, each entry keeping the most common DNA and genes. These V and J calls are TCRdb output, not the study's own analysis. Here the sample has approximately 370,000 distinct CDR3 sequences; around 5.5% occur a single time. Of the sample, roughly 8.2% falls within the top ten clones.

Sample time point, as interpreted from the label and publication: pre-sensitization, week 0. This specimen's treatment or condition label, interpreted: therapeutic diphenylcyclopropenone sensitization with weekly scalp DPC. At each patch-test visit, blood was drawn before the patch test was applied. Patients were considered eligible if aged 18 to 70, diagnosed with alopecia and deemed suitable for DPC therapy, and patients were excluded if pregnant. Total RNA was isolated from unfractionated whole blood collected in Tempus Blood RNA tubes. This clonotype was counted ten times or more. There is no known antigen for this receptor. No much larger clone exists at a distance of one base, and base qualities are not known. As encoded in the germline V gene, CDR1 is MGHRA while CDR2 is YSYEKL. The CDR3, cysteine through phenylalanine, is 15 amino acids long. CDR3 DNA is the only sequence kept; it has 45 bases, read in frame from the first base. V is shortened by 1 base, J by 6 bases, and the region joining them spans 12 bases.

The receptor's source is a woman aged 18-35 years with alopecia areata. Some clones in this sample may be carry-over from other donors' samples. Sequenced material: whole blood, taken in connection with sensitization to the hapten diphenylcyclopropenone (DPC). Recombination linked TRBV4-1 to TRBJ1-4, and possibly TRBD1, on 6 matching bases. The nucleotide sequence reads TGCGCCAGCAGCCAAGTGGAAGGGGGGGATGAAAAACTGTTTTTT. The resulting protein is CASSQVEGGDEKLFF.